Following are 9 T cell receptor beta chains from one sample sequenced in a study of monozygotic twins with inflammatory bowel disease. TCRdb re-called the 5' RACE reads, yielding one record per CDR3 amino acid sequence without DNA. This table holds around 450,000 distinct CDR3 sequences. The material sequenced was blood. The source of these receptors is a human donor with ulcerative colitis or Crohn's disease, or a healthy co-twin of an affected twin (not recorded which).

The chain carries TRBV6-1 and TRBJ1-2; TCRdb outputs TRBD1, but without DNA this stays unchecked. This CDR3 has 15 residues. Germline loops: CDR1 MNHNS, CDR2 SASEGT. The CDR3 protein is CASRPGGTSNYGYTF.

The chain joins TRBV29-1 to TRBJ2-1; as DNA is missing, the TRBD2 call by TCRdb cannot be tested. This CDR3 has 13 amino acids. CDR1 is SQVTM and CDR2 is ANQGSEA in the germline V gene. CDR3 region: CSLGLDSYNEQFF.

The chain recombines TRBV7-2 with TRBJ2-7. Germline CDR1 reads SGHTA; CDR2 reads FQGNSA. The CDR3 is made up of 12 amino acids. CDR3 amino acids: CASSPFSYEQYF.

The rearrangement joins TRBV20-1 to TRBJ1-1; as DNA is missing, the TRBD1 call by TCRdb cannot be tested. The germline gives CDR1 DFQATT, CDR2 SNEGSKA (reference sequence). CDR3 length: 15 amino acids. CDR3 region: CSARDRGPMNTEAFF.

The chain joins TRBV6-6 to TRBJ2-7. The CDR3 runs to 12 residues. Germline values: CDR1 MNHNY, CDR2 SVGAGI (reference sequence). This chain's CDR3 is CASRLTGYEQYF.

The chain combines TRBV7-9 with TRBJ2-5; TCRdb designates TRBD1, a call that cannot be tested without DNA. The CDR3 is 16 residues long. Germline-derived CDR1 and CDR2 are SEHNR and FQNEAQ (reference sequence). CDR3 amino acids: CASSLVGLGRQETQYF.

V usage is TRBV12-3 or TRBV12-4 and J usage is TRBJ2-7; TCRdb proposes TRBD2, but this gene call is untestable without DNA. This CDR3 has 14 amino acids. CDR3 in amino acids: CASRDSGRAHEQYF.

V gene TRBV5-5 combines with J gene TRBJ1-5; the D gene TCRdb calls, TRBD1, cannot be checked with no DNA. Per germline, CDR1 SGHKS and CDR2 YYEKEE (reference sequence). CDR3 size: 15 residues. The CDR3 protein is CASSSSDSRNQPQHF.

V usage is TRBV29-1 and J usage is TRBJ2-3; TCRdb's D gene call, TRBD1, goes unchecked for lack of DNA. This CDR3 is built from 14 residues. CDR1 is SQVTM and CDR2 is ANQGSEA in the germline V gene. CDR3 protein: CSVERGLGTDTQYF.